A selection of T cell receptor beta chains follows, all from one sample in a study of response to subunit inactivated influenza vaccine. TCRdb passed the RT-PCR reads through MiXCR, listing each CDR3 protein once. In the table there are roughly 710,000 distinct CDR3 sequences, about 14% of which are singletons. The source was PBMCs from blood, collected around two weeks before vaccination. These receptors originate from a man aged 45-60 years who received an inactivated influenza vaccine. The CDR3 runs from the conserved cysteine through the conserved F or W. The D gene is left open where the match is weak. Some rows have no size entry. The others give once, few or many, or a class for an expanded clone.

J gene: TRBJ1-2; D gene: TRBD1; V gene: TRBV10-3; clone size: .; CDR3 DNA: TGTGCCATCAGTGGACAGGGAGCTCACTATGGCTACACCTTC; CDR3 protein: CAISGQGAHYGYTF
J gene: TRBJ2-7; D gene: .; V gene: TRBV20-1; clone size: many; CDR3 DNA: TGCAGTGCTGGAGTATCAAACTTGGTTCTCAACGAGCAGTACTTC; CDR3 protein: CSAGVSNLVLNEQYF
J gene: TRBJ2-7; D gene: TRBD2; V gene: TRBV5-1; clone size: many; CDR3 DNA: TGCGCCAGCAGCTTGTCCAGGGGAGCGGGAGGCTACGAGCAGTACTTC; CDR3 protein: CASSLSRGAGGYEQYF
J gene: TRBJ1-1; D gene: .; V gene: TRBV4-1; clone size: few; CDR3 DNA: TGCGCCAGCAGCCAAGTAGGGAAGGGTTTGACTGAAGCTTTCTTT; CDR3 protein: CASSQVGKGLTEAFF
J gene: TRBJ2-3; D gene: .; V gene: TRBV6-5; clone size: .; CDR3 DNA: TGTGCCAGCAGTTACTCCCCTCGAAGGGCAGATACGCAGTATTTT; CDR3 protein: CASSYSPRRADTQYF
J gene: TRBJ1-6; D gene: .; V gene: TRBV5-6; clone size: many; CDR3 DNA: TGTGCCAGCAGCTTGGAAGGGGGGGGTTCACCCCTCCACTTT; CDR3 protein: CASSLEGGGSPLHF
J gene: TRBJ1-2; D gene: TRBD1; V gene: TRBV10-3; clone size: .; CDR3 DNA: TGTGCCATCAGTGAAGCGGGACAGTTCTATGGCTACACCTTC; CDR3 protein: CAISEAGQFYGYTF
J gene: TRBJ2-7; D gene: .; V gene: TRBV29-1; clone size: .; CDR3 DNA: TGCAGCGTTGAAGTCCCCAACGGTGGCTCTTTCTACGAGCAGTACTTC; CDR3 protein: CSVEVPNGGSFYEQYF
J gene: TRBJ2-1; D gene: .; V gene: TRBV5-5; clone size: .; CDR3 DNA: TGTGCCAGCAGCTTGGAACCCGATGGGGAGCAGTTCTTC; CDR3 protein: CASSLEPDGEQFF
J gene: TRBJ2-2; D gene: .; V gene: TRBV15; clone size: many; CDR3 DNA: TGTGCCACCAGCAGAAGAGGAGGTAGCGGGGAGCTGTTTTTT; CDR3 protein: CATSRRGGSGELFF
J gene: TRBJ2-2; D gene: .; V gene: TRBV12-3/TRBV12-4; clone size: many; CDR3 DNA: TGTGCCAGCAGTTTTACAGGCGGCGGGGAGCTGTTTTTT; CDR3 protein: CASSFTGGGELFF
J gene: TRBJ2-7; D gene: TRBD2; V gene: TRBV4-3; clone size: .; CDR3 DNA: TGCGCCAGCAGCCAAGTAAGCGGGGGACCCTCCTACGAGCAGTACTTC; CDR3 protein: CASSQVSGGPSYEQYF
J gene: TRBJ2-3; D gene: .; V gene: TRBV10-3; clone size: many; CDR3 DNA: TGTGCCATCAGCCCACCTACGCCAGATACGCAGTATTTT; CDR3 protein: CAISPPTPDTQYF
J gene: TRBJ1-2; D gene: .; V gene: TRBV7-2; clone size: .; CDR3 DNA: TGTGCCAGCAGCATTAACCGGGACAACTCCCCAAAGGCGGGCTACACCTTC; CDR3 protein: CASSINRDNSPKAGYTF
J gene: TRBJ2-1; D gene: .; V gene: TRBV12-3/TRBV12-4; clone size: .; CDR3 DNA: TGTGCCAGCAGTTTGGGAGAATTAACTCCTGAGCAGTTCTTC; CDR3 protein: CASSLGELTPEQFF
J gene: TRBJ1-2; D gene: TRBD1; V gene: TRBV5-1; clone size: .; CDR3 DNA: TGCGCCAGCAGCTATACAGGGGGCGCAGGTGGCTACACCTTC; CDR3 protein: CASSYTGGAGGYTF
J gene: TRBJ2-3; D gene: .; V gene: TRBV10-3; clone size: .; CDR3 DNA: TGTGCCATCAGTGATGTTGTGGGGGCCACAGATACGCAGTATTTT; CDR3 protein: CAISDVVGATDTQYF
J gene: TRBJ1-2; D gene: TRBD1; V gene: TRBV10-1; clone size: few; CDR3 DNA: TGCGCCAGCAGTGAGTCTGTGTCCGTCCAGGGGGCTGGCTATGGCTACACCTTC; CDR3 protein: CASSESVSVQGAGYGYTF
J gene: TRBJ1-1; D gene: TRBD1; V gene: TRBV12-3/TRBV12-4; clone size: many; CDR3 DNA: TGTGCCAGCAGTCTTACAGGGGGGAACACTGAAGCTTTCTTT; CDR3 protein: CASSLTGGNTEAFF
J gene: TRBJ1-2; D gene: .; V gene: TRBV5-1; clone size: .; CDR3 DNA: TGCGCCAGCAGCTTGGCCCTCGGAAATACCTATGGCTACACCTTC; CDR3 protein: CASSLALGNTYGYTF
J gene: TRBJ2-2; D gene: .; V gene: TRBV7-3; clone size: .; CDR3 DNA: TGTGCCAGCAGCCCGACAGAATACACCGCGGGCACCGGGGAGCTGTTTTTT; CDR3 protein: CASSPTEYTAGTGELFF
J gene: TRBJ2-7; D gene: .; V gene: TRBV20-1; clone size: .; CDR3 DNA: TGCAGTGCTAGAGGAGGAGCGTTAGCCTACGAGCAGTACTTC; CDR3 protein: CSARGGALAYEQYF
J gene: TRBJ1-5; D gene: .; V gene: TRBV2; clone size: few; CDR3 DNA: TGTGCCAGCAGTGACGCGGCTACAATCAGGGCCCAGCATTTT; CDR3 protein: CASSDAATIRAQHF